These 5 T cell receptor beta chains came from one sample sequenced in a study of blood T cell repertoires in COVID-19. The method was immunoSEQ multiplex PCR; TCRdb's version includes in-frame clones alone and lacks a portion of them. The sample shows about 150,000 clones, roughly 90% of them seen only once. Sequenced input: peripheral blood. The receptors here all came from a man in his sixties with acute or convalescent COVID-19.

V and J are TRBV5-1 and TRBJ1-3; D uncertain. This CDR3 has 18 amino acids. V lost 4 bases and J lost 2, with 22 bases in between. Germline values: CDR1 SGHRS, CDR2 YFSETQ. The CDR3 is CASSPLPLGTEAGNTIYF. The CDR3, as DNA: TGCGCCAGCAGCCCTCTCCCCTTAGGTACTGAGGCTGGAAACACCATATATTTT.

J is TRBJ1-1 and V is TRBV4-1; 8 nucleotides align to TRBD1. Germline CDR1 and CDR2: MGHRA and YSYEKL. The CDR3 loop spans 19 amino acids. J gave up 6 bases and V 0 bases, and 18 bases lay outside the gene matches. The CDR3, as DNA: TGCGCCAGCAGCCAAGAGTACAACTATCGGACAGGGAAATACTCTGAAGCTTTCTTT. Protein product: CASSQEYNYRTGKYSEAFF.

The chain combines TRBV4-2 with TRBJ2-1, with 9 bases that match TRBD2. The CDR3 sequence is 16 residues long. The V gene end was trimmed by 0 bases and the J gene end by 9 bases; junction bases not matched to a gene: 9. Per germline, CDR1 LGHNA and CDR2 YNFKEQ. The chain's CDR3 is CASSQDTGLALGEQFF. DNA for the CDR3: TGTGCCAGCAGCCAAGATACCGGACTAGCGCTGGGTGAGCAGTTCTTC.

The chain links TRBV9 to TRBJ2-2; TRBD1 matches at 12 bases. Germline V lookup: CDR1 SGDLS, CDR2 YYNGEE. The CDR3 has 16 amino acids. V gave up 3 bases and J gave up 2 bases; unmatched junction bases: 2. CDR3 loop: CASSGGQGANTGELFF. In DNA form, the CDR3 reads TGTGCCAGCAGCGGGGGACAGGGGGCTAACACCGGGGAGCTGTTTTTT.

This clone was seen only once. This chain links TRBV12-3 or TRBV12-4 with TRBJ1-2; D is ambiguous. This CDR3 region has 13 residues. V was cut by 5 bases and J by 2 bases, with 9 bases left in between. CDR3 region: CASSNQANYGYTF. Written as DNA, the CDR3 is TGTGCCAGCAGTAACCAGGCGAACTATGGCTACACCTTC.